This entry lists 6 T cell receptor beta chains sequenced from one sample in a study of glioma-infiltrating T cells after dendritic cell vaccination. Profiled with immunoSEQ multiplex PCR; TCRdb holds only in-frame clones, not every one. The table shows 85,000 to 95,000 clones, with around 86% occurring only once. The sequences come from blood, collected before dendritic cell vaccination. These receptor sequences come from a human donor with glioblastoma.

This clone was counted a single time. This sequence joins TRBV5-1 and TRBJ2-5, with D possibly TRBD2 on 5 matching bases. CDR3 size: 17 residues. Germline assignment: CDR1 SGHRS and CDR2 YFSETQ. Deletions cut 0 bases from V and 2 bases from J, with 17 bases between. The CDR3 loop reads CASSLDPSRPPQETQYF. Here the CDR3 DNA reads TGCGCCAGCAGCTTGGATCCTAGCAGGCCCCCACAAGAGACCCAGTACTTC.

CDR3 DNA sequence: TGTGCCAGCAGCCCGGCCGCAGGGATGGTTGGAAACACCATATATTTT. It translates to CASSPAAGMVGNTIYF. The rearrangement links TRBV5-6 to TRBJ1-3; D perhaps matches TRBD1 (5 bases). Trimming cost V 4 bases and J 3 bases, with 17 bases left between them. The CDR3 totals 16 residues. Germline V gene sequence: CDR1 SGHDT, CDR2 YYEEEE. The entire variable domain, with the rest obtained from reference TRBV5-6 and TRBJ1-3, is as follows: DAGVTQSPTHLIKTRGQQVTLRCSPKSGHDTVSWYQQALGQGPQFIFQYYEEEERQRGNFPDRFSGHQFPNYSSELNVNALLLGDSALYLCASSPAAGMVGNTIYFGEGSWLTVV.

The CDR3 DNA is TGCAGCGCAGTAGCGGGAGGGGGTTCCTACGAGCAGTACTTC. Its translation: CSAVAGGGSYEQYF. This chain connects TRBV29-1 to TRBJ2-7, with 11 bases lining up with TRBD2. The ends lost 7 bases at V and 1 base at J; junction bases unmatched: 6. CDR1 SQVTM and CDR2 ANQGSEA come from the germline V gene. The CDR3 has 14 amino acids.

This clone has only one observation. The CDR3 nucleotides read TGCGCCAGCAGCTTGTGGACACACTACGAGCAGTACTTC. Translation gives CASSLWTHYEQYF. V and J are TRBV5-1 and TRBJ2-7; D is perhaps TRBD1 (5 bases). Germline CDR1 is SGHRS and CDR2 is YFSETQ. Trimming removed 1 base from V and 3 bases from J, with 8 bases in between. The CDR3 is made up of 13 amino acids.

The CDR3 nucleotides read TGTGCCAGCAGCTCCGCTAGCGGGAGCTACGAGCAGTACTTC. Translating it yields CASSSASGSYEQYF. The rearrangement uses TRBV5-4 and TRBJ2-7; the match to TRBD2 covers 10 bases. This CDR3 comprises 14 residues. The J segment lost 3 bases and the V segment lost 3 bases, leaving 3 bases of the junction unmatched. In germline, CDR1 is SGHNT, CDR2 YYREEE (reference sequence).

The chain couples TRBV6-1 to TRBJ2-3, with a possible D match to TRBD2 (6 bases). With 0 bases removed from V and 2 bases from J, the gap between germline ends came to 15 bases. The CDR3 consists of 17 residues. The germline V gene encodes CDR1 MNHNS and CDR2 SASEGT. Written as DNA, the CDR3 is TGTGCCAGCAGTGAAGCCTTCACCCGGGACTTCACAGATACGCAGTATTTT. It encodes CASSEAFTRDFTDTQYF.